This TCR beta chain was captured by sequencing in a study of identical twins. This clonotype was seen only a few times. As yet, its antigen is unknown. Points from the study as a whole: Beta out-of-frame sequences displayed a weaker excess of sharing between twins. When twins shared out-of-frame alpha sequences, those sequences had excess low generation probability.

Unique molecular identifiers were present on cDNA, and template switching added a universal primer site. TCRdb used MiXCR to reprocess the 5' RACE reads, holding one entry per CDR3 protein. The sample lists nearly 650,000 distinct CDR3 sequences, around 7.5% occurring once. The CDR3 sequence is 15 residues long. The V end was cut by 7 bases, the J end by 4 bases, with 16 bases between. In addition, the sample was reused for a study of yellow fever vaccine responses in identical twins.

Sequencing input: PBMCs. This chain links TRBV12-3 or TRBV12-4 with TRBJ2-2; D gene uncertain. This sequence originates from a woman under 30 in good health. The CDR3 protein is CASTSRAPRTGELFF. DNA for the CDR3: TGTGCCAGCACCTCACGGGCCCCCCGCACCGGGGAGCTGTTTTTT.